Presented here are 18 T cell receptor beta chains from one specimen sequenced in a study of resident and recirculating memory T cells in vitiligo. Profiled with immunoSEQ multiplex PCR; TCRdb holds only in-frame clones, not every one. Here the sample spans tens of thousands of clones, 80% to 95% being singletons. The sample comprised blood. These receptors were obtained from a male donor with vitiligo.

The chain joins TRBV7-2 to TRBJ2-3; the D gene is possibly TRBD2 (5 bases). The CDR3 is 17 amino acids. Germline CDR1 reads SGHTA; CDR2 reads FQGNSA. Trimming stripped 1 base from V and 1 base from J, with 15 bases between. CDR3 loop: CASSLGGGTSGTDTQYF. As DNA, the CDR3 is TGTGCCAGCAGCTTAGGCGGAGGTACGTCTGGCACAGATACGCAGTATTTT.

The chain is built from TRBV4-2 and TRBJ2-7; 9 bases line up with TRBD1. The CDR3 loop spans 15 amino acids. Germline V gene data show CDR1 as LGHNA and CDR2 as YNFKEQ. The trim removed 4 bases at V and 3 bases at J, leaving 7 bases unmatched. As DNA, the CDR3 is TGTGCCAGCAGCCTATTGGGACAGGGTAACTACGAGCAGTACTTC. Its protein product is CASSLLGQGNYEQYF.

This chain links TRBV6-5 with TRBJ1-5, with 9 bases aligning to TRBD1. Germline CDR1 reads MNHEY; CDR2 reads SVGAGI. The J segment lost 2 bases and the V segment lost 5 bases, leaving 4 bases of the junction unmatched. There are 15 residues in the CDR3. The CDR3 DNA is TGTGCCAGCAGTACAGGGGGCGCGGGCAATCAGCCCCAGCATTTT. It codes for CASSTGGAGNQPQHF.

The gene calls are TRBV7-3 and TRBJ1-1; maybe TRBD1 (5 bases). Germline V gives CDR1 SGHTA, CDR2 FQGTGA. Deletions cut 5 bases from V and 3 bases from J, with 10 bases between. CDR3 length: 13 residues. CDR3 nucleotide sequence: TGTGCCAGCAGCCCTCAGGGCGACACTGAAGCTTTCTTT. Translating it yields CASSPQGDTEAFF.

The chain links TRBV6-5 to TRBJ1-2; a possible D gene is TRBD1 (6 bases). Trimming took off 10 bases at V and 0 bases at J, with 15 bases between the two ends. The V gene's germline CDR1 is MNHEY and CDR2 SVGAGI. CDR3 length equals 14 residues. CDR3 in DNA: TGTGCCACCCGCACAGGGACCCCTAACTATGGCTACACCTTC. Protein: CATRTGTPNYGYTF.

The chain has TRBV21-1 and TRBJ1-1; TRBD1 is taken as the D call from the table, unchecked against the DNA. TRBV21-1 is an annotated pseudogene. CDR3 length: 15 amino acids. The CDR3 here is CASSKKGTGNTEAFF. In DNA form, the CDR3 reads TGTGCCAGCAGCAAAAAAGGGACAGGGAACACTGAAGCTTTCTTT.

This chain joins TRBV7-7 and TRBJ1-2, with TRBD1 matching 7 bases. The CDR3 spans 15 residues. The germline CDR1 and CDR2 sequences are SSHAT and FNYEAQ (reference sequence). The J segment lost 4 bases and the V segment lost 0 bases, leaving 5 bases of the junction unmatched. The CDR3 DNA is TGTGCCAGCAGCTTAGCGGGACAGCCTCCCTATGGCTACACCTTC. Protein: CASSLAGQPPYGYTF.

The J gene is TRBJ2-7, the V gene TRBV5-1; TRBD2 matches 8 bases. This CDR3 contains 16 residues. The germline gives CDR1 SGHRS, CDR2 YFSETQ. After removal of 0 bases from V and 1 base from J, the junction contained 6 bases not matched to a gene. The CDR3 loop is CASSLAASGFSYEQYF. CDR3 DNA: TGCGCCAGCAGCTTGGCTGCTAGCGGGTTTTCCTACGAGCAGTACTTC.

The V call is TRBV27, the J call TRBJ1-2; possible D gene TRBD1, 6 bases. Trimming removed 0 bases from V and 5 bases from J, with 19 bases in between. The germline V gene encodes CDR1 MNHEY and CDR2 SMNVEV (reference sequence). The CDR3 covers 17 residues. CDR3 DNA: TGTGCCAGCAGTTTATCGTCGGGGGGCACCGGCAGTTATGGCTACACCTTC. Translating gives CASSLSSGGTGSYGYTF.

This clone has just one count. The chain joins TRBV2 to TRBJ1-5; 7 bases map to TRBD1. The CDR3 extends over 15 amino acids. V was clipped by 4 bases and J by 3 bases; unmatched bases: 6. CDR1 and CDR2 (germline): SNHLY, FYNNEI. DNA for the CDR3: TGTGCCAGCAGTGTAGGACAGGTTTTCAATCAGCCCCAGCATTTT. As protein: CASSVGQVFNQPQHF.

V usage is TRBV7-9 and J usage is TRBJ2-2; 7 positions match TRBD2. CDR3 size: 17 residues. The germline gives CDR1 SEHNR, CDR2 FQNEAQ (reference sequence). The trim removed 5 bases at V and 0 bases at J, leaving 9 bases unmatched. CDR3 in amino acids: CASSRTGGLTNTGELFF. CDR3 DNA: TGTGCCAGCAGCCGGACGGGGGGACTAACGAACACCGGGGAGCTGTTTTTT.

The chain links TRBV5-1 to TRBJ2-3, with a possible D match to TRBD2 (6 bases). Germline assignment: CDR1 SGHRS and CDR2 YFSETQ. This CDR3 is built from 14 residues. Trimming removed 3 bases at V and 2 bases at J, with 10 bases between. The CDR3: CASSWGLDTDTQYF. CDR3 nucleotides: TGCGCCAGCAGCTGGGGACTCGACACAGATACGCAGTATTTT. Full variable domain (outside the CDR3, taken from reference TRBV5-1 and TRBJ2-3): KAGVTQTPRYLIKTRGQQVTLSCSPISGHRSVSWYQQTPGQGLQFLFEYFSETQRNKGNFPGRFSGRQFSNSRSEMNVSTLELGDSALYLCASSWGLDTDTQYFGPGTRLTVL.

The V call is TRBV19, the J call TRBJ1-1; possibly TRBD1 for D (6 bases). Trimming shortened V by 0 bases and J by 2 bases, and 13 bases separated the two germline ends. From germline, CDR1 is LNHDA and CDR2 SQIVND (reference sequence). The CDR3 extends over 16 amino acids. The CDR3 loop is CASSIDRVGGNTEAFF. Here the CDR3 DNA reads TGTGCCAGTAGTATAGACCGTGTAGGGGGAAACACTGAAGCTTTCTTT.

The CDR3 bases are TGTGCCAGCAGCCCACTAGCGGGGCGGGGCAATGAGCAGTTCTTC. Protein product: CASSPLAGRGNEQFF. This rearrangement joins TRBV11-3 to TRBJ2-1; TRBD2 aligns across 10 bases. Germline trimming cut 5 bases from V and 6 bases from J; bases unmatched to any gene: 7. The CDR3 runs to 15 residues. CDR1 is SGHNT and CDR2 is YENEEA in the germline V gene.

This chain connects TRBV27 to TRBJ2-7, with TRBD1 matching over 7 bases. CDR1 and CDR2 (germline): MNHEY, SMNVEV (reference sequence). The CDR3 consists of 12 residues. The J segment lost 7 bases and the V segment lost 2 bases, leaving 2 bases of the junction unmatched. CDR3 loop: CASSLRGREQYF. In DNA form, the CDR3 reads TGTGCCAGCAGTTTAAGGGGGCGGGAGCAGTACTTC.

This clone was seen repeatedly, ten times or more. The same CDR3 can be traced to other DNA sequences in this sample. The chain couples TRBV4-3 to TRBJ1-2; TRBD1 matches at 10 bases. The CDR3 is 14 amino acids. V lost 3 bases and J lost 5; bases outside the gene matches: 3. CDR1 is LGHNA and CDR2 is YSLEER in the germline V gene. This CDR3 reads CASSQGQGTYGYTF. The CDR3 nucleotides read TGCGCCAGCAGCCAGGGACAGGGGACTTATGGCTACACCTTC.

The chain employs TRBV6-6 and TRBJ1-2; D gene uncertain. The CDR3 is made up of 15 amino acids. The V end was cut by 5 bases, the J end by 2 bases, with 15 bases between. The germline V gene encodes CDR1 MNHNY and CDR2 SVGAGI (reference sequence). The CDR3 region has the DNA TGTGCCAGCAGTATCCACAAGACATCCAACTATGGCTACACCTTC. It encodes CASSIHKTSNYGYTF.

This sequence joins TRBV6-5 and TRBJ1-4; D might be TRBD1 (5 bases). CDR1 and CDR2 from the germline V gene are MNHEY and SVGAGI. CDR3 length: 14 residues. The V end lost 9 bases, the J end lost 2 bases, and 13 bases lay between the germline ends. CDR3 DNA sequence: TGTGCCAGTTCATCGAGACAGACTAATGAAAAACTGTTTTTT. This sequence encodes CASSSRQTNEKLFF.